The 25 T cell receptor beta chains below come from one sample, sequenced in a study of spatial heterogeneity in lung cancer. TCRdb re-analysed the 5' RACE reads in MiXCR, keeping a single row per CDR3 protein. The sample lists tens of thousands of distinct CDR3 sequences, roughly 8% occurring once. Time point specified: sample taken at primary tumor resection. Sequenced material: PBMCs, taken at surgery. Receptors were obtained from a male donor with early-stage non-small cell lung cancer.

V is TRBV15 and J is TRBJ2-2; perhaps D is TRBD1 or TRBD2 (5 bases each). The V gene lost 3 bases and the J gene lost 1 base, with 9 bases spanning the gap. The CDR3 runs to 15 residues. Germline V lookup: CDR1 LNHNV, CDR2 YYDKDF (reference sequence). This chain's CDR3 is CATSRGEMNTGELFF. The CDR3 coding sequence is TGTGCCACCAGCAGGGGGGAGATGAACACCGGGGAGCTGTTTTTT. The full variable domain, in which reference TRBV15 and TRBJ2-2 provide the parts outside the CDR3, is DAMVIQNPRYQVTQFGKPVTLSCSQTLNHNVMYWYQQKSSQAPKLLFHYYDKDFNNEADTPDNFQSRRPNTSFCFLDIRSPGLGDTAMYLCATSRGEMNTGELFFGEGSRLTVL.

This clonotype occurred many times. J is TRBJ2-3 and V is TRBV4-2; 12 positions match TRBD2. V lost 0 bases and J lost 2; bases outside the gene matches: 6. From germline, CDR1 is LGHNA and CDR2 YNFKEQ. The CDR3 contains 18 residues. CDR3 in DNA: TGTGCCAGCAGCCAAGAAAAGACTAGCGGGAGTAACACAGATACGCAGTATTTT. It encodes CASSQEKTSGSNTDTQYF.

V gene TRBV14 combines with J gene TRBJ1-2, with D uncertain. Germline CDR1 reads SGHDN; CDR2 reads FVKESK. V was clipped by 4 bases and J by 2 bases, with 8 bases between them. CDR3 length: 13 amino acids. The CDR3 region has the DNA TGTGCCAGCAGCCCAGGATACAACTATGGCTACACCTTC. Encoded protein: CASSPGYNYGYTF.

This clonotype was seen only a few times. The rearrangement joins TRBV5-1 to TRBJ2-7; 9 nucleotides align to TRBD2. V dropped 4 bases and J dropped 5; count of bases not matched to a gene: 10. The CDR3 runs to 15 residues. Germline-derived CDR1 and CDR2 are SGHRS and YFSETQ. CDR3 region: CASSALGTSNDEQYF. The CDR3 DNA sequence: TGCGCCAGCAGCGCCCTCGGGACTAGCAACGACGAGCAGTACTTC. Looking up the rest from reference TRBV5-1 and TRBJ2-7 gives the full variable domain: KAGVTQTPRYLIKTRGQQVTLSCSPISGHRSVSWYQQTPGQGLQFLFEYFSETQRNKGNFPGRFSGRQFSNSRSEMNVSTLELGDSALYLCASSALGTSNDEQYFGPGTRLTVT.

At least ten counts were recorded for this clonotype. The DNA of the CDR3 is TGCAGTGCTAGACAGGCGACGGGAGGGTTATACGAGCAGTACTTC. As protein: CSARQATGGLYEQYF. The rearrangement uses TRBV20-1 and TRBJ2-7, with 8 nucleotides matching TRBD2. Germline trimming cut 2 bases from V and 4 bases from J; bases unmatched to any gene: 10. The CDR3 length is 15 residues. The germline V gene encodes CDR1 DFQATT and CDR2 SNEGSKA (reference sequence).

The table lists this clonotype with many counts. This chain joins TRBV3-1 and TRBJ2-7; TRBD2 aligns across 8 bases. Germline CDR1 LGHDT, CDR2 YNNKEL (reference sequence). The V gene end was trimmed by 4 bases and the J gene end by 7 bases; junction bases not matched to a gene: 12. CDR3 length equals 15 residues. The CDR3 DNA is TGTGCCAGCAGCCCCCCTAGCGGGTCCTTCAAGGAGCAGTACTTC. Amino acid sequence: CASSPPSGSFKEQYF.

Ten or more counts support this clonotype. The V call is TRBV7-2, the J call TRBJ2-1, with D possibly being TRBD2 (5 bases). CDR3 length: 12 residues. From germline, CDR1 is SGHTA and CDR2 FQGNSA. Trimming stripped 8 bases from V and 4 bases from J, with 9 bases between. CDR3 amino acids: CASSGNYNEQFF. Here the CDR3 DNA reads TGTGCCAGCTCGGGGAATTACAATGAGCAGTTCTTC.

Ten or more counts support this clonotype. The chain links TRBV3-1 to TRBJ1-3, with D tentatively TRBD1 (5 bases). Germline V gene data show CDR1 as LGHDT and CDR2 as YNNKEL (reference sequence). This CDR3 contains 14 residues. V lost 4 bases and J 0 bases, leaving 7 bases between the germline ends. The DNA of the CDR3 is TGTGCCAGCAGCCCCGGGGGCTCTGGAAACACCATATATTTT. It is translated as CASSPGGSGNTIYF.

At least ten counts were recorded for this clonotype. The V call is TRBV19, the J call TRBJ1-5; TRBD1 is a possible D gene (5 bases). CDR3 length: 13 residues. Trimming removed 5 bases from V and 5 bases from J, with 10 bases in between. Germline CDR1 LNHDA, CDR2 SQIVND (reference sequence). The CDR3 here is CASSRQIDQPQHF. CDR3 bases: TGTGCCAGTAGTCGACAGATCGATCAGCCCCAGCATTTT.

This clonotype has more than one count but fewer than ten. The V call is TRBV11-2, the J call TRBJ1-1; D is undetermined. The length of the CDR3 is 13 residues. CDR1 and CDR2 (germline): SGHAT, FQNNGV. Trimming took 0 bases from V and 0 from J, leaving 2 bases between them. The CDR3 region has the DNA TGTGCCAGCAGCTTAGACCTGAACACTGAAGCTTTCTTT. Its translation is CASSLDLNTEAFF. The variable domain in full, with the rest retrieved from reference TRBV11-2 and TRBJ1-1, is EAGVAQSPRYKIIEKRQSVAFWCNPISGHATLYWYQQILGQGPKLLIQFQNNGVVDDSQLPKDRFSAERLKGVDSTLKIQPAKLEDSAVYLCASSLDLNTEAFFGQGTRLTVV.

The table lists this clonotype with many counts. This chain connects TRBV7-9 to TRBJ2-7, with D hard to call. Deletions cut 1 base from V and 3 bases from J, with 13 bases between. The CDR3 is 15 amino acids. CDR1 SEHNR and CDR2 FQNEAQ come from the germline V gene (reference sequence). In DNA, the CDR3 is TGTGCCAGCAGCTTAGGGTCTCTGCGGAACTACGAGCAGTACTTC. Residues: CASSLGSLRNYEQYF.

V gene TRBV20-1 combines with J gene TRBJ1-6, with unresolved D. This CDR3 spans 15 amino acids. V was trimmed by 1 base and J by 6 bases, leaving 13 bases between them. Germline CDR1 and CDR2: DFQATT and SNEGSKA (reference sequence). The CDR3 bases are TGCAGTGCTAGAGGGTCAGAGGATTTTAATTCACCCCTCCACTTT. This translates into CSARGSEDFNSPLHF.

The table lists this clonotype with many counts. The rearrangement uses TRBV11-2 and TRBJ2-5, with 12 bases identical to TRBD2. From germline, CDR1 is SGHAT and CDR2 FQNNGV. This CDR3 comprises 16 residues. Trimming removed 2 bases from V and 4 bases from J; junction bases left unmatched: 5. The CDR3 region is CASSLRLAGGVETQYF. In DNA, the CDR3 is TGTGCCAGCAGCTTACGCCTAGCGGGAGGGGTAGAGACCCAGTACTTC.

This clonotype was recorded once. This clone may be a read error of a much larger clone one base away. The chain joins TRBV27 to TRBJ1-5; unclear D gene. Germline V gene sequence: CDR1 MNHEY, CDR2 SMNVEV (reference sequence). The CDR3 has 15 residues. The V and J ends lost 7 bases and 1 base respectively, with 14 bases between them. The CDR3 reads CASTPLDLSNQPQHF. The CDR3, as DNA: TGTGCCAGCACCCCGTTAGACTTGAGCAATCAGCCCCAGCATTTT.

This clonotype has at least ten counts. The chain carries TRBV2 and TRBJ2-3; TRBD2 agrees at 8 bases. With V trimmed by 8 bases and J by 2 bases, 9 bases remained unmatched. Per the germline V gene, CDR1 is SNHLY and CDR2 is FYNNEI. The CDR3 extends over 15 amino acids. The CDR3, as DNA: TGTGCCAGCGGGCCGGCGGGAGGTCTCACAGATACGCAGTATTTT. Its protein product is CASGPAGGLTDTQYF.

This clonotype turned up a few times. The chain links TRBV7-9 to TRBJ1-1; no clear D gene. Germline values: CDR1 SEHNR, CDR2 FQNEAQ (reference sequence). The CDR3 is 15 residues long. The V end lost 4 bases, the J end lost 1 base, and 13 bases lay between the germline ends. The CDR3 here is CASSSLTPTNTEAFF. Here the CDR3 DNA reads TGTGCCAGCAGCTCCCTGACCCCTACGAACACTGAAGCTTTCTTT.

This clonotype turned up a few times. This chain connects TRBV4-1 to TRBJ2-5, with 7 bases lining up with TRBD2. Germline lookup yields CDR1 MGHRA and CDR2 YSYEKL. The CDR3 length is 15 residues. With 4 bases clipped from V and 5 bases from J, the junction kept 10 bases outside the gene matches. The CDR3 reads CASSPPGGSSETQYF. In DNA form, the CDR3 reads TGCGCCAGCAGCCCCCCGGGCGGGAGTAGCGAGACCCAGTACTTC.

This clonotype has only a few counts. The chain employs TRBV20-1 and TRBJ2-1; either TRBD1 or TRBD2 may supply D (5 bases each). Germline assignment: CDR1 DFQATT and CDR2 SNEGSKA (reference sequence). The CDR3 is made up of 15 amino acids. V was pared by 4 bases and J by 7 bases, with 20 bases between. CDR3 protein: CSAITRDLRTNEQFF. The CDR3 DNA is TGCAGTGCTATTACCCGGGACCTCCGGACAAATGAGCAGTTCTTC.

This clonotype came up a few times. The V call is TRBV19, the J call TRBJ2-7; TRBD1 aligns across 7 bases. Losses at the gene ends were 4 bases for V and 3 bases for J; bases not matched to a gene: 9. Germline-derived CDR1 and CDR2 are LNHDA and SQIVND (reference sequence). The CDR3 extends over 15 amino acids. The CDR3 loop reads CASSRPGTAYYEQYF. DNA of the CDR3: TGTGCCAGTAGTAGGCCCGGGACAGCCTACTACGAGCAGTACTTC.

This clonotype was seen at least ten times. J is TRBJ2-1 and V is TRBV25-1; TRBD2 agrees at 14 bases. V was clipped by 8 bases and J by 8 bases; unmatched bases: 8. This CDR3 spans 15 amino acids. The germline V gene encodes CDR1 MGHDK and CDR2 SYGVNS. CDR3 sequence (DNA): TGTGCCAGCGGAGTGGGGGGACTAGCGGGAGATGAGCAGTTCTTC. It yields the protein CASGVGGLAGDEQFF.

CDR3 nucleotides: TGCAGTGCTAGAGATAATAAGGGGGTCGACACTGAAGCTTTCTTT. It is translated as CSARDNKGVDTEAFF. The chain links TRBV20-1 to TRBJ1-1, with TRBD1 as a possible D gene (6 bases). Trimming stripped 0 bases from V and 3 bases from J, with 14 bases between. Per the germline V gene, CDR1 is DFQATT and CDR2 is SNEGSKA (reference sequence). This CDR3 contains 15 residues.

This clonotype was detected ten times or more. This chain uses TRBV4-3 with TRBJ2-7, with 12 bases lining up with TRBD1. V lost 5 bases and J lost 6; bases outside the gene matches: 5. The germline V gene encodes CDR1 LGHNA and CDR2 YSLEER. This CDR3 spans 14 amino acids. The CDR3 is CASSKGQGASEQYF. In DNA, the CDR3 is TGCGCCAGCAGCAAGGGACAGGGGGCGTCCGAGCAGTACTTC.

The chain recombines TRBV20-1 with TRBJ2-7; a possible D gene is TRBD2 (6 bases). This CDR3 comprises 16 residues. Per the germline V gene, CDR1 is DFQATT and CDR2 is SNEGSKA (reference sequence). V was clipped by 0 bases and J by 0 bases, with 15 bases between them. The CDR3 reads CSARDVGGRSSYEQYF. DNA of the CDR3: TGCAGTGCTAGAGATGTAGGAGGGCGGAGCTCCTACGAGCAGTACTTC.

This clonotype was observed at least ten times. The chain links TRBV9 to TRBJ1-1; no reliable D call. Germline V gene lookup returns CDR1 SGDLS and CDR2 YYNGEE. The V and J ends lost 0 bases and 9 bases respectively, with 9 bases between them. The CDR3 extends over 12 amino acids. This CDR3 reads CASSVGTEKAFF. CDR3 DNA sequence: TGTGCCAGCAGCGTAGGTACGGAAAAAGCTTTCTTT. The full variable domain, its missing parts supplied by reference TRBV9 and TRBJ1-1, is DSGVTQTPKHLITATGQRVTLRCSPRSGDLSVYWYQQSLDQGLQFLIQYYNGEERAKGNILERFSAQQFPDLHSELNLSSLELGDSALYFCASSVGTEKAFFGQGTRLTVV.

This clonotype came up many times. The rearrangement links TRBV20-1 to TRBJ2-3, with 7 bases matching TRBD2. This CDR3 has 15 amino acids. With 7 bases clipped from V and 1 base from J, the junction kept 11 bases outside the gene matches. Germline CDR1 reads DFQATT; CDR2 reads SNEGSKA (reference sequence). This chain's CDR3 is CSGQRRSGGTDTQYF. The CDR3 coding sequence is TGCAGTGGTCAGAGAAGGAGCGGGGGCACAGATACGCAGTATTTT.